This T cell receptor (beta chain) is from a study of T cells in Graves' hyperthyroidism and ophthalmopathy. In the study overall: Peripheral blood was acquired at first diagnosis, ahead of any therapy whatsoever.

Pregnant or lactating patients were excluded, as were those with uncontrolled infection or other autoimmune disease. First hyperthyroidism diagnosis is when the blood sample was obtained, before any ophthalmopathy symptoms. The source material, RNA transcripts, was used to amplify TCR beta CDR3 regions. During a first-round RT-PCR of the TCR CDR3, the HTBI primer set was used. TCRdb recomputed calls from the multiplex PCR reads with MiXCR, one row per CDR3 protein. The sample records approximately 150,000 distinct CDR3 sequences, roughly 10% being singletons. The V gene's germline CDR1 is SEHNR and CDR2 FQNEAQ (reference sequence). The ends were cut back, 5 bases at V and 5 bases at J, with 6 bases in the middle. The CDR3 runs to 11 residues. Many counts were recorded for this clonotype. What it recognizes is unknown. Notes on the study in general: Blood also showed most of the thyroid clonotypes that were expanded above 0.001.

The sequence was obtained from a woman between 18 and 30 years old with Graves' hyperthyroidism that later progressed to Graves' ophthalmopathy. Source material: blood. The chain couples TRBV7-9 to TRBJ2-5; D unclear. Written as DNA, the CDR3 is TGTGCCAGCAGCGGAGAGGAGACCCAGTACTTC. It encodes CASSGEETQYF.